This T cell receptor (beta chain) was identified during a study of cytomegalovirus exposure and HLA in healthy donors. 60 Vbeta and 13 Jbeta primers were used in PCR. Sequenced by immunoSEQ multiplex PCR; TCRdb stores in-frame clones only, minus some. Here the sample spans more than 80,000 clones, about 64% being singletons. Germline CDR1 MNHEY, CDR2 SVGAGI. CDR3 length: 14 residues. V was cut by 6 bases and J by 2 bases, with 14 bases left in between. This receptor was taken from a female donor in good health and CMV-seronegative. Specimen: PBMCs. V is TRBV6-5 and J is TRBJ2-7, with D perhaps matching TRBD2 (6 bases). CDR3 sequence (DNA): TGTGCCAGCAGAAACCGCGGGAAGACCTACGAGCAGTACTTC. Its protein is CASRNRGKTYEQYF.